There are a few counts of the clone carrying this TCR beta chain. The data belong to a study of shared T cell receptors in the human thymus. Looked up from germline, CDR1 is LGHNA and CDR2 is YSLEER. The CDR3 totals 20 residues. J lost 3 bases, V lost 2 bases, and 19 bases had no gene match. The assay was immunoSEQ multiplex PCR, and TCRdb's table has in-frame clones only and misses some. The profile shows hundreds of thousands of clones, around 87% of them singletons. This sample also appeared in a second study, on human thymus T cells. From that second work: Donor material was obtained from healthy Finnish infants undergoing corrective surgery for congenital heart defects. Resections obtained during corrective heart surgery supplied the thymus tissue. Apparent bias marked the V and J gene usage of thymic and blood repertoires.

The clonotype comes from a boy under two years old with a congenital heart defect. V usage is TRBV4-3 and J usage is TRBJ2-3, with TRBD1 matching over 8 bases. Specimen: thymocytes. CDR3 bases: TGCGCCAGCAGCCAAACCCTTTTTGACGGACAGGGACGAGGAACAGATACGCAGTATTTT. The encoded protein is CASSQTLFDGQGRGTDTQYF.